This T cell receptor beta chain derives from a study of T cells in Graves' hyperthyroidism and ophthalmopathy. Graves' hyperthyroidism is called stable when ophthalmopathy does not progress within 18 months. Diagnoses were made from clinical symptoms, serum measures (thyroxine and TRAb), thyroid ultrasound and orbital computed tomography. The CDR3 runs 15 residues. Losses at the gene ends were 1 base for V and 6 bases for J; bases not matched to a gene: 9. CDR1 is SGHVS, CDR2 FQNEAQ, per germline. TCR beta CDR3 region amplification was performed from RNA transcripts. When the TCR CDR3 underwent first-round RT-PCR, the HTBI primer set was used. TCRdb fed the multiplex PCR reads into MiXCR, producing one record per CDR3 protein. The table lists hundreds of thousands of distinct CDR3 sequences, around 15% of them singletons. This clonotype was seen a handful of times.

The genes are TRBV7-8 and TRBJ2-7; 7 bases agree with TRBD2. Sequencing was carried out using blood. The sequence was obtained from a woman between 25 and 40 years old with Graves' hyperthyroidism. CDR3 nucleotides: TGTGCCAGCAGCTTAGGTGGGACTACTACCTCCGAGCAGTACTTC. Amino acids: CASSLGGTTTSEQYF.